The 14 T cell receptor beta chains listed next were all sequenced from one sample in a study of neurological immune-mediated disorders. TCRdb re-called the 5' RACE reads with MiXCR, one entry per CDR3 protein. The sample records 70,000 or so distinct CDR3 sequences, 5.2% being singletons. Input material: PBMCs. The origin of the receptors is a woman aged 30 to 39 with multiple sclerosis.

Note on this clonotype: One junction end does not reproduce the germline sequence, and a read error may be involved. The CDR3 protein is CSARRETGTTNQPQNF. CDR3 nucleotides: TGCAGTGCTAGACGCGAGACAGGTACCACCAATCAGCCCCAGAATTTT. The chain has TRBV20-1 and TRBJ1-5, with a tentative D call TRBD1 (6 bases). Germline-derived CDR1 and CDR2 are DFQATT and SNEGSKA (reference sequence). The CDR3 has 16 amino acids.

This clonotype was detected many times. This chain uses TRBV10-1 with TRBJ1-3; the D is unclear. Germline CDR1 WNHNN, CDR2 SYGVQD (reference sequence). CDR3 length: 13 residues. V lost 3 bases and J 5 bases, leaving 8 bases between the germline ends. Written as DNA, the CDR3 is TGCGCCAGCAGTGATAACGGAAGAAACACCATATATTTT. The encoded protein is CASSDNGRNTIYF.

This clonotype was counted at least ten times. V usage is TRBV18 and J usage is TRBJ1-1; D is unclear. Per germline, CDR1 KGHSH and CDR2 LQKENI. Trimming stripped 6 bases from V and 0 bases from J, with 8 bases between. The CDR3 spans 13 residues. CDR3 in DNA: TGTGCCAGCTCCGACAACATGAACACTGAAGCTTTCTTT. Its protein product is CASSDNMNTEAFF. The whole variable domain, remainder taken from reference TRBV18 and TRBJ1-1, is NAGVMQNPRHLVRRRGQEARLRCSPMKGHSHVYWYRQLPEEGLKFMVYLQKENIIDESGMPKERFSAEFPKEGPSILRIQQVVRGDSAAYFCASSDNMNTEAFFGQGTRLTVV.

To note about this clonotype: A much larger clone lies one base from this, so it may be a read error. The CDR3 here is CASSQGGATTYEQYF. In DNA form, the CDR3 reads TGTGCCAGCAGCCAAGGAGGGGCAACAACCTACGAGCAGTACTTC. V gene TRBV3-1 combines with J gene TRBJ2-7; D may match TRBD1 or TRBD2 (5 bases each). The CDR3 extends over 15 amino acids. The V and J ends lost 1 base and 2 bases respectively, with 12 bases between them. CDR1 and CDR2 (germline): LGHDT, YNNKEL (reference sequence).

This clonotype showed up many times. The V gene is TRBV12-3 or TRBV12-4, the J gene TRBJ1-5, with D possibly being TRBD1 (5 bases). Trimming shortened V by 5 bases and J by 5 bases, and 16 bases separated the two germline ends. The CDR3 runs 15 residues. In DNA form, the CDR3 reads TGTGCCAGCAGTCCCCGGGGCGTGGGCTATCAGCCCCAGCATTTT. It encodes CASSPRGVGYQPQHF.

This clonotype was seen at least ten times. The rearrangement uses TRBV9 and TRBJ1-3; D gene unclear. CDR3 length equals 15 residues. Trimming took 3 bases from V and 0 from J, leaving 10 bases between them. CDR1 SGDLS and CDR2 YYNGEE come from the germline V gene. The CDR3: CASSAFGLSGNTIYF. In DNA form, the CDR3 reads TGTGCCAGCAGCGCGTTCGGCCTCTCTGGAAACACCATATATTTT.

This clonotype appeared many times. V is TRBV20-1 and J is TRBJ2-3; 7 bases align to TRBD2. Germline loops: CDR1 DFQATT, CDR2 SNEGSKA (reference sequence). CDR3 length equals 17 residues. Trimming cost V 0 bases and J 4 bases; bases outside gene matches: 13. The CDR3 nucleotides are TGCAGTGCTAGAGAACCGGTGGCGGGGGTATTTCCAGATACGCAGTATTTT. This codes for CSAREPVAGVFPDTQYF.

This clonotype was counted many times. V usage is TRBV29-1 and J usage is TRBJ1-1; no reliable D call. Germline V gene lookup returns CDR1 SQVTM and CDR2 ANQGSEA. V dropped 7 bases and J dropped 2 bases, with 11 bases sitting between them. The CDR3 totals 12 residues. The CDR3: CSGRHTNTEAFF. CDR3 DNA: TGCAGCGGGCGCCATACTAACACTGAAGCTTTCTTT.

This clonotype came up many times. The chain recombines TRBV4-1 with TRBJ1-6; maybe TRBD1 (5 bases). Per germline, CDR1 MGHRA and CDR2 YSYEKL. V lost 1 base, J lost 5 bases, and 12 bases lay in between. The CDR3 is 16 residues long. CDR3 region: CASSQGRLGDNSPLHF. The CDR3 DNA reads TGCGCCAGCAGCCAAGGCCGGCTAGGGGATAATTCACCCCTCCACTTT.

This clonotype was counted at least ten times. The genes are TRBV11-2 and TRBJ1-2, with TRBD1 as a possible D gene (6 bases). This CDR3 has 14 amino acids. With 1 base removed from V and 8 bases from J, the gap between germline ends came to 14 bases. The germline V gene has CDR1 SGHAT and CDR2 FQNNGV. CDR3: CASSLGVAGVGYTF. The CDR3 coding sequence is TGTGCCAGCAGCTTAGGGGTCGCAGGGGTCGGCTACACCTTC.

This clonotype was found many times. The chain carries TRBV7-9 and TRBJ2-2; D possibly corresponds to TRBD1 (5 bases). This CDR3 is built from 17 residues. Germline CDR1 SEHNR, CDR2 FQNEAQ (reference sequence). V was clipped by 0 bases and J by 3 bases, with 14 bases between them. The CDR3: CASSLAAGFSDTGELFF. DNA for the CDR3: TGTGCCAGCAGCTTAGCGGCAGGGTTTAGTGACACCGGGGAGCTGTTTTTT. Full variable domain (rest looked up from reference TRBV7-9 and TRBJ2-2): DTGVSQNPRHKITKRGQNVTFRCDPISEHNRLYWYRQTLGQGPEFLTYFQNEAQLEKSRLLSDRFSAERPKGSFSTLEIQRTEQGDSAMYLCASSLAAGFSDTGELFFGEGSRLTVL.

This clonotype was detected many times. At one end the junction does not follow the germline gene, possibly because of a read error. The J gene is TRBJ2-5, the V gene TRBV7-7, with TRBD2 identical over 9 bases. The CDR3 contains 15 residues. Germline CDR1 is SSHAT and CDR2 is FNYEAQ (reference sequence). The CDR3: CASSSLGLASETQYF. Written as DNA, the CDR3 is TGTGCTAGCAGCTCATTGGGACTAGCTTCTGAGACCCAGTACTTC.

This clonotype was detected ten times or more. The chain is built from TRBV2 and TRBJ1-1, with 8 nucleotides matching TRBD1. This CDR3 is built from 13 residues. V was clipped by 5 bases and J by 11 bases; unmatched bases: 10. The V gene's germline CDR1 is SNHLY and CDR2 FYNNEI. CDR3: CASSSGTGLGAFF. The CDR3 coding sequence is TGTGCCAGCAGTTCCGGGACAGGATTAGGGGCTTTCTTT.

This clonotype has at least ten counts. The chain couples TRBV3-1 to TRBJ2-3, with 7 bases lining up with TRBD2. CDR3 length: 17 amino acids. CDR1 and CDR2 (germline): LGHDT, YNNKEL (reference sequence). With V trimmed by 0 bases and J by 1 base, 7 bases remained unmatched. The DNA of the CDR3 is TGTGCCAGCAGCCAAGATAGCGGGTCCTCTCGCACAGATACGCAGTATTTT. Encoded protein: CASSQDSGSSRTDTQYF.